This TCR beta chain was sequenced in a study of T-cell reconstitution after alpha-beta-depleted transplantation in children. The CDR3 loop spans 13 amino acids. Germline V lookup: CDR1 SSHAT, CDR2 FNYEAQ (reference sequence). This clonotype was detected a few times. The junction differs from germline at one of its ends, possibly a read error. Library preparation (for TCRbeta) was performed with unique molecular identifiers. TCRdb called the PCR reads again in MiXCR, with one record for every CDR3 protein. The data contain a few hundred thousand distinct CDR3 sequences, approximately 11% of them singletons.

This receptor was identified in a human donor who donated a stem cell graft to a child with acute myeloid leukemia. The chain employs TRBV7-7 and TRBJ1-1; no clear D. Sequences were derived from PBMCs from the stem cell graft donor, sampled from the stem cell graft. CDR3 sequence: CASSPDPASEAFF. CDR3 DNA sequence: TGTGCTAGCAGCCCGGACCCGGCTTCTGAAGCTTTCTTT.